These 27 T cell receptor beta chains originate from one sample sequenced in a study of OX40 agonist ivuxolimab in advanced cancers. Only in-frame clones appear in the TCRdb table, and some are missing; sequencing was by immunoSEQ multiplex PCR. The sample yields approximately 58,000 clones, around 85% seen once. Sequencing used CD4+ or CD8+ T cells sorted from blood, obtained in a trial of the OX40 agonist ivuxolimab. The receptors stem from an adult with an advanced solid tumor such as melanoma, head and neck, liver or kidney cancer.

This clone turned up a few times. J is TRBJ2-1 and V is TRBV9; D unclear. CDR1 is SGDLS and CDR2 is YYNGEE in the germline V gene. The V end lost 0 bases, the J end lost 9 bases, and 13 bases lay between the germline ends. CDR3 length equals 14 residues. CDR3 loop: CASSVATGVSEQFF. CDR3 in DNA: TGTGCCAGCAGCGTAGCTACGGGTGTCTCTGAGCAGTTCTTC.

The chain links TRBV18 to TRBJ1-1, with D tentatively TRBD1 (6 bases). The length of the CDR3 is 16 residues. With 3 bases removed from V and 0 bases from J, the gap between germline ends came to 14 bases. Germline V CDR1 and CDR2: KGHSH, LQKENI. CDR3 protein: CASSPGTGLVNTEAFF. In nucleotides, the CDR3 is TGTGCCAGCTCACCGGGAACAGGGCTGGTGAACACTGAAGCTTTCTTT. The full variable domain, in which reference TRBV18 and TRBJ1-1 provide the parts outside the CDR3, is NAGVMQNPRHLVRRRGQEARLRCSPMKGHSHVYWYRQLPEEGLKFMVYLQKENIIDESGMPKERFSAEFPKEGPSILRIQQVVRGDSAAYFCASSPGTGLVNTEAFFGQGTRLTVV.

The chain uses TRBV28 and TRBJ2-3, with 7 bases lining up with TRBD1. This CDR3 has 13 amino acids. Germline V gene sequence: CDR1 MDHEN, CDR2 SYDVKM. V lost 6 bases to trimming and J lost 5 bases; unmatched junction nucleotides: 5. The CDR3 protein is CASRSQGVDTQYF. For the CDR3, the DNA is TGTGCCAGCAGGTCGCAGGGGGTAGATACGCAGTATTTT.

This chain joins TRBV6-4 and TRBJ1-1, with unresolved D. Trimming shortened V by 4 bases and J by 0 bases, and 9 bases separated the two germline ends. The CDR3 contains 14 residues. Germline CDR1 is MRHNA and CDR2 is SNTAGT. CDR3 sequence: CASSAEAMNTEAFF. CDR3 in DNA: TGTGCCAGCAGTGCGGAGGCAATGAACACTGAAGCTTTCTTT.

The chain recombines TRBV29-1 with TRBJ1-3; D remains unclear. This CDR3 is 12 amino acids long. Looked up from germline, CDR1 is SQVTM and CDR2 is ANQGSEA. V was trimmed by 7 bases and J by 0 bases, leaving 7 bases between them. The CDR3 region has the DNA TGCAGCGCCAGTCTCTCTGGAAACACCATATATTTT. Its protein product is CSASLSGNTIYF.

This clone was detected once. The chain combines TRBV5-1 with TRBJ2-3; 14 nucleotides agree with TRBD2. The germline V gene has CDR1 SGHRS and CDR2 YFSETQ. The V gene end was trimmed by 1 base and the J gene end by 6 bases; junction bases not matched to a gene: 4. This CDR3 contains 16 residues. The CDR3 spells CASSLTRTSGRDTQYF. CDR3 nucleotides: TGCGCCAGCAGCTTGACGCGGACTAGCGGGAGGGATACGCAGTATTTT.

The rearrangement joins TRBV7-2 to TRBJ2-3; TRBD2 is a possible D gene (6 bases). This CDR3 comprises 15 residues. Germline CDR1 is SGHTA and CDR2 is FQGNSA. Trimming removed 8 bases at V and 0 bases at J, with 15 bases between. CDR3 bases: TGTGCCAGCTCAAAAACTAGCTCTAGCACAGATACGCAGTATTTT. It codes for CASSKTSSSTDTQYF.

This clone occurred once. V gene TRBV14 combines with J gene TRBJ2-7; the D gene is possibly TRBD2 (6 bases). The CDR3 has 17 residues. Germline V gene sequence: CDR1 SGHDN, CDR2 FVKESK. V lost 1 base and J 0 bases, leaving 16 bases between the germline ends. DNA of the CDR3: TGTGCCAGCAGCCAAGCCCCTGGAGGGACTCACTCCTACGAGCAGTACTTC. Its translation is CASSQAPGGTHSYEQYF.

The rearrangement uses TRBV19 and TRBJ1-5; D possibly corresponds to TRBD1 (5 bases). The germline gives CDR1 LNHDA, CDR2 SQIVND (reference sequence). Between the trimmed V and J ends, which lost 11 bases and 3 bases, there was a span of 14 bases. The CDR3 has 13 amino acids. DNA of the CDR3: TGTGCCGGTTCGAGGGGACCCAATCAGCCCCAGCATTTT. It specifies CAGSRGPNQPQHF.

The chain couples TRBV6-1 to TRBJ2-3, with D hard to call. CDR1 and CDR2 from the germline V gene are MNHNS and SASEGT. The V gene lost 6 bases and the J gene lost 6 bases, with 7 bases spanning the gap. The CDR3 extends over 11 amino acids. Here the CDR3 DNA reads TGTGCCAGCAGAGCTAGGGATACGCAGTATTTT. Translation: CASRARDTQYF.

This clone was counted a single time. The chain combines TRBV29-1 with TRBJ2-1, with 7 bases that match TRBD1. Looked up from germline, CDR1 is SQVTM and CDR2 is ANQGSEA. V was clipped by 7 bases and J by 8 bases; unmatched bases: 8. The length of the CDR3 is 12 residues. The CDR3 sequence is CSGRTGRDEQFF. Here the CDR3 DNA reads TGCAGCGGACGGACAGGCCGGGATGAGCAGTTCTTC.

The rearrangement joins TRBV6-1 to TRBJ2-7; 8 bases are shared with TRBD2. There are 13 residues in the CDR3. The V gene end was trimmed by 0 bases and the J gene end by 7 bases; junction bases not matched to a gene: 2. The germline gives CDR1 MNHNS, CDR2 SASEGT. In nucleotides, the CDR3 is TGTGCCAGCAGTGAAGCTCGGGGGGGTGAGCAGTACTTC. It is translated as CASSEARGGEQYF.

DNA for the CDR3: TGTGCCAGCAGCTTAGCCGCTCAGGGGCAGTACTTC. Amino acid sequence: CASSLAAQGQYF. V is TRBV11-2 and J is TRBJ2-7; D perhaps matches TRBD1 (5 bases). The CDR3 loop spans 12 amino acids. Germline CDR1 and CDR2: SGHAT and FQNNGV. V was shortened by 1 base and J by 9 bases, with 10 bases between the two germline ends.

The table lists this clone with a count of one. The chain uses TRBV4-3 and TRBJ2-3; D is unresolved. Germline values: CDR1 LGHNA, CDR2 YSLEER. The CDR3 is 12 amino acids. The V gene lost 5 bases and the J gene lost 9 bases, with 12 bases spanning the gap. The CDR3 spells CASSRSRETQYF. DNA of the CDR3: TGCGCCAGCAGCAGGTCCCGCGAGACGCAGTATTTT.

The rearrangement joins TRBV18 to TRBJ1-5; the D is unclear. V was trimmed by 1 base and J by 3 bases, leaving 7 bases between them. This CDR3 comprises 14 residues. Looked up from germline, CDR1 is KGHSH and CDR2 is LQKENI. The CDR3 DNA is TGTGCCAGCTCACCACTGGGGAACAATCAGCCCCAGCATTTT. It translates to CASSPLGNNQPQHF.

The chain employs TRBV4-2 and TRBJ2-1, with TRBD2 identical over 7 bases. The length of the CDR3 is 17 residues. The junction had 12 bases not matched to a gene; V was cut back by 1 base and J by 6 bases. Germline V CDR1 and CDR2: LGHNA, YNFKEQ. CDR3 sequence reads: CASSQAPVAGHFNEQFF. Written as DNA, the CDR3 is TGTGCCAGCAGCCAAGCGCCGGTAGCGGGCCATTTCAATGAGCAGTTCTTC.

As regards this clone: This sample includes further DNA sequences coding for the same CDR3. The chain has TRBV27 and TRBJ2-3; no definite D call. Trimming removed 5 bases at V and 6 bases at J, with 9 bases between. Per the germline V gene, CDR1 is MNHEY and CDR2 is SMNVEV (reference sequence). This CDR3 has 12 amino acids. CDR3 DNA sequence: TGTGCCAGCAGTCCCACATTTGATACGCAGTATTTT. This encodes CASSPTFDTQYF.

This clone came up once. The chain uses TRBV7-2 and TRBJ2-7; D remains unclear. V was clipped by 1 base and J by 0 bases, with 7 bases between them. The germline V gene has CDR1 SGHTA and CDR2 FQGNSA. CDR3 size: 14 residues. The CDR3 spells CASSLGGGSYEQYF. The CDR3 DNA reads as TGTGCCAGCAGCTTAGGTGGCGGCTCCTACGAGCAGTACTTC.

V is TRBV9 and J is TRBJ1-3; D ambiguous. Germline V lookup: CDR1 SGDLS, CDR2 YYNGEE. This CDR3 region has 13 residues. V was clipped by 6 bases and J by 0 bases, with 7 bases between them. CDR3 nucleotides: TGTGCCAGCACGGGGAACTCTGGAAACACCATATATTTT. Translation: CASTGNSGNTIYF.

Turning to this clone: One end of the junction varies from germline; a read error may be responsible. The chain carries TRBV7-7 and TRBJ2-3; D not certain. This CDR3 spans 13 amino acids. Germline CDR1 is SSHAT and CDR2 is FNYEAQ (reference sequence). CDR3 region: CASSFPGSDTQYF. The CDR3 coding sequence is TGTGCTAGCAGCTTTCCAGGTTCAGATACGCAGTATTTT.

The V gene is TRBV5-8, the J gene TRBJ1-3; unclear D gene. V gave up 3 bases and J gave up 0 bases, with 10 bases separating them. The CDR3 is 15 amino acids. The V gene's germline CDR1 is SGHTS and CDR2 YDEGEE. CDR3 in DNA: TGTGCCAGCAGCTCCTCGATGTTCTCTGGAAACACCATATATTTT. Amino acids: CASSSSMFSGNTIYF.

The chain links TRBV5-8 to TRBJ2-3; no firm D call. Germline V CDR1 and CDR2: SGHTS, YDEGEE. V dropped 2 bases and J dropped 1 base, with 14 bases sitting between them. There are 16 residues in the CDR3. The CDR3 loop is CASSFVGGFRTDTQYF. CDR3 DNA: TGTGCCAGCAGCTTCGTGGGCGGATTCCGCACAGATACGCAGTATTTT. Together with reference TRBV5-8 and TRBJ2-3, the CDR3 gives the full variable domain: EAGVTQSPTHLIKTRGQQATLRCSPISGHTSVYWYQQALGLGLQFLLWYDEGEERNRGNFPPRFSGRQFPNYSSELNVNALELEDSALYLCASSFVGGFRTDTQYFGPGTRLTVL.

This chain's CDR3 is CASRPSGGTEAFF. CDR3 DNA: TGTGCCAGCAGACCTTCAGGGGGGACTGAAGCTTTCTTT. V is TRBV14 and J is TRBJ1-1; 7 bases map to TRBD1. Germline V lookup: CDR1 SGHDN, CDR2 FVKESK. CDR3 size: 13 residues. J lost 5 bases, V lost 6 bases, and 6 bases had no gene match.

The V call is TRBV7-3, the J call TRBJ2-3; D may be TRBD2 (6 bases). The CDR3 covers 15 residues. The germline CDR1 and CDR2 sequences are SGHTA and FQGTGA. Trimming removed 3 bases from V and 2 bases from J, with 12 bases in between. The CDR3 bases are TGTGCCAGCAGCTTCGTACTAGCCCCCACAGATACGCAGTATTTT. Its protein is CASSFVLAPTDTQYF.

V and J are TRBV10-1 and TRBJ1-2, with 11 bases lining up with TRBD1. V gave up 10 bases and J gave up 5 bases; unmatched junction bases: 3. This CDR3 has 12 residues. The germline CDR1 and CDR2 sequences are WNHNN and SYGVQD (reference sequence). The CDR3 is CATGTGGYGYTF. The CDR3 nucleotides are TGCGCCACCGGGACAGGGGGATATGGCTACACCTTC.

The genes are TRBV9 and TRBJ2-7; no clear D gene. This CDR3 spans 13 amino acids. Trimming left V 2 bases short and J 0 bases short, with 6 bases between. Germline V CDR1 and CDR2: SGDLS, YYNGEE. The CDR3 DNA follows: TGTGCCAGCAGCGTTGGCGGCTCCTACGAGCAGTACTTC. Its protein product is CASSVGGSYEQYF.

The chain is built from TRBV30 and TRBJ2-1; D remains ambiguous. The germline gives CDR1 GTSNPN, CDR2 SVGIG (reference sequence). The V end was cut by 1 base, the J end by 9 bases, with 13 bases between. The CDR3 has 13 residues. CDR3: CAWSAETTGEQFF. CDR3 nucleotides: TGTGCCTGGAGTGCGGAAACAACTGGTGAGCAGTTCTTC.